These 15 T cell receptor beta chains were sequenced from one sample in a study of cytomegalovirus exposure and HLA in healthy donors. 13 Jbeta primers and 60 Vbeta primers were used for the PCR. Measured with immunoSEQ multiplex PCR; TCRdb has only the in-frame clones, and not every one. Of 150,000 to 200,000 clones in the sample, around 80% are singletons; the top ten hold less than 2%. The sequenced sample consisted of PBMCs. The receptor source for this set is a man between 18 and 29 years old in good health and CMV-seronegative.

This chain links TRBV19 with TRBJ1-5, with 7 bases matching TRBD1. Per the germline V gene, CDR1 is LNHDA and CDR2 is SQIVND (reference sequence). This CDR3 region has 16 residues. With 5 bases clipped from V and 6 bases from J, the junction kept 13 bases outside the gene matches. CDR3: CASSPATGRHRQPQHF. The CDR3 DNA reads TGTGCCAGTAGTCCCGCGACAGGGAGGCATCGTCAGCCCCAGCATTTT.

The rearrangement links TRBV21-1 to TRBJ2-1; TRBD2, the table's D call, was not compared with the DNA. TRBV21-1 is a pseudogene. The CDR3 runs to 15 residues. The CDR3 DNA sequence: TGTGCCAGCAGCAAAGAGGTAGCGGGGCACAATGAGCAGTTCTTC. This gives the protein CASSKEVAGHNEQFF.

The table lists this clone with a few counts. CDR3 bases: TGTGCCAGCAGGAACTGGGGGACTGACGGGGAGCTGTTTTTT. Its translation: CASRNWGTDGELFF. This chain connects TRBV4-2 to TRBJ2-2; tentative D call: TRBD2 (6 bases). V lost 6 bases and J 7 bases, leaving 15 bases between the germline ends. This CDR3 is built from 14 residues. Per germline, CDR1 LGHNA and CDR2 YNFKEQ.

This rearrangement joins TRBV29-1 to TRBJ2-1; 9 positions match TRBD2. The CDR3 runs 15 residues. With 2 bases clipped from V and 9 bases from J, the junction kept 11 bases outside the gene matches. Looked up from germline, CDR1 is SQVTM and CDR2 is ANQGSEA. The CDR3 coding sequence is TGCAGCGTTGAACTGGGGCGGGAGGGCCGGTCTGAGCAGTTCTTC. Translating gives CSVELGREGRSEQFF.

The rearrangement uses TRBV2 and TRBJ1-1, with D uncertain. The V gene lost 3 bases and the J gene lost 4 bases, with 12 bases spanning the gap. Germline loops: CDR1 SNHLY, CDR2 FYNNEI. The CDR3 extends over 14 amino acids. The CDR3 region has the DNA TGTGCCAGCAGTGAGTCGGAGGGAGGCACTGAAGCTTTCTTT. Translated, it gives CASSESEGGTEAFF.

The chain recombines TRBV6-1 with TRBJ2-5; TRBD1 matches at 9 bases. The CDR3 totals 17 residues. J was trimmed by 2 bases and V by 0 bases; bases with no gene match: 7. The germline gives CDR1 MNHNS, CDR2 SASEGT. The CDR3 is CASSEAGTGNGQETQYF. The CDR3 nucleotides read TGTGCCAGCAGTGAAGCTGGGACAGGGAACGGTCAAGAGACCCAGTACTTC.

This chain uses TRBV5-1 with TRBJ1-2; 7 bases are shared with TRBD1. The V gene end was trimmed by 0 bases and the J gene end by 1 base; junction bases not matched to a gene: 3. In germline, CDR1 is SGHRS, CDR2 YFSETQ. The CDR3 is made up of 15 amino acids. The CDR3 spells CASSLAGDSNYGYTF. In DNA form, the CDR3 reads TGCGCCAGCAGCTTGGCCGGGGACAGTAACTATGGCTACACCTTC.

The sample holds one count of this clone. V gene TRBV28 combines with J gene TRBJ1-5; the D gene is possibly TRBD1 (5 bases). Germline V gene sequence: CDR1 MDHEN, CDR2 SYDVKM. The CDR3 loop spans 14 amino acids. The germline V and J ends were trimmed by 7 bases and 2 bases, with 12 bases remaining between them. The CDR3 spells CASIRDQGNQPQHF. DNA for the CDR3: TGTGCCAGCATCAGGGATCAAGGCAATCAGCCCCAGCATTTT.

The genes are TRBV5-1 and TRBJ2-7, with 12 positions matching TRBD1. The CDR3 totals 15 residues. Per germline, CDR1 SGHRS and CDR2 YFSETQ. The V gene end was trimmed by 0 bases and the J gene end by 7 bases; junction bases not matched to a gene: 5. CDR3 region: CASSLGDRGRGEQYF. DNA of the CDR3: TGCGCCAGCAGCTTGGGGGACAGGGGGCGAGGTGAGCAGTACTTC. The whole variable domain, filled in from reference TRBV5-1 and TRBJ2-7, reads KAGVTQTPRYLIKTRGQQVTLSCSPISGHRSVSWYQQTPGQGLQFLFEYFSETQRNKGNFPGRFSGRQFSNSRSEMNVSTLELGDSALYLCASSLGDRGRGEQYFGPGTRLTVT.

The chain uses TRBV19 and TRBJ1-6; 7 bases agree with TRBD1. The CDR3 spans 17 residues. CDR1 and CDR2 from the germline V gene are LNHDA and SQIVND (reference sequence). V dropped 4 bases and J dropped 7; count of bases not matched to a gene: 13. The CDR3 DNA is TGTGCCAGTAGTAAAGGCCCCCTCAGGGGGTTGAATTCACCCCTCCACTTT. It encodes CASSKGPLRGLNSPLHF.

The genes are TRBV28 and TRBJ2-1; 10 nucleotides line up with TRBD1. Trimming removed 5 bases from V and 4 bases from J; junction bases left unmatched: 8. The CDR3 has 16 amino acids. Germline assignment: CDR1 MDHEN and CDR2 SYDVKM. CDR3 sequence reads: CASSQLGTGAYNEQFF. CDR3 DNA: TGTGCCAGCAGTCAACTAGGGACAGGGGCGTACAATGAGCAGTTCTTC.

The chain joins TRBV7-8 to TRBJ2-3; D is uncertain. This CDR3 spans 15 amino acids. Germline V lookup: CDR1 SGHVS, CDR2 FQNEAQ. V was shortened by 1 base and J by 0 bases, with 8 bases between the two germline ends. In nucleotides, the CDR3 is TGTGCCAGCAGCTTAGACGGTCGGAGCACAGATACGCAGTATTTT. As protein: CASSLDGRSTDTQYF. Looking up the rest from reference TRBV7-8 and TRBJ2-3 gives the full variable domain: GAGVSQSPRYKVAKRGQDVALRCDPISGHVSLFWYQQALGQGPEFLTYFQNEAQLDKSGLPSDRFFAERPEGSVSTLKIQRTQQEDSAVYLCASSLDGRSTDTQYFGPGTRLTVL.

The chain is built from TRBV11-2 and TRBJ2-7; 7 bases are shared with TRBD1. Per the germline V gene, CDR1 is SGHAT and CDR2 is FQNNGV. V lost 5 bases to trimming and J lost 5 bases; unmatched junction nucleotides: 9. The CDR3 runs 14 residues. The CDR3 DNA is TGTGCCAGCAGCGCTTGGACAGGTCCCGACGAGCAGTACTTC. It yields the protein CASSAWTGPDEQYF.

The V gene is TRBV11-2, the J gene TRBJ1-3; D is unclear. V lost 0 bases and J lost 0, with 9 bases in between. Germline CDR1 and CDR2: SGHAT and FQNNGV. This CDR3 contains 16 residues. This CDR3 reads CASSLEPGTSGNTIYF. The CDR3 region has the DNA TGTGCCAGCAGCTTAGAACCGGGAACCTCTGGAAACACCATATATTTT. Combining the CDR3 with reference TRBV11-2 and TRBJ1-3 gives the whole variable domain EAGVAQSPRYKIIEKRQSVAFWCNPISGHATLYWYQQILGQGPKLLIQFQNNGVVDDSQLPKDRFSAERLKGVDSTLKIQPAKLEDSAVYLCASSLEPGTSGNTIYFGEGSWLTVV.

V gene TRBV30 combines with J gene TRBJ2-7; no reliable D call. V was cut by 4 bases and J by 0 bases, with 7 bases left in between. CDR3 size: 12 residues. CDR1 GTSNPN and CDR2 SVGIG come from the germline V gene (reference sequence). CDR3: CAWNVASYEQYF. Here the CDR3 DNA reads TGTGCCTGGAATGTAGCCTCCTACGAGCAGTACTTC.